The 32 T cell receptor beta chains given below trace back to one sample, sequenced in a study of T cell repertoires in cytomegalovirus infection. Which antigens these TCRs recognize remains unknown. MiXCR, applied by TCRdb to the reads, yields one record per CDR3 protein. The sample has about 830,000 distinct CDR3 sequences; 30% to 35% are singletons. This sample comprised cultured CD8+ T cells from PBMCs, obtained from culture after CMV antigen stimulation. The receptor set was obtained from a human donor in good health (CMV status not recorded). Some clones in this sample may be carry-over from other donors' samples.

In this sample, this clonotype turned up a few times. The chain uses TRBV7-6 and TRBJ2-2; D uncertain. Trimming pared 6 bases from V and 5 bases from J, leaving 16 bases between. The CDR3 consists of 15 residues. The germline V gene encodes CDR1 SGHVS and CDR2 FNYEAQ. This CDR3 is CASSFLPIGTGELFF. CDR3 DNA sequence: TGTGCCAGCAGTTTCCTGCCTATTGGGACCGGGGAGCTGTTTTTT.

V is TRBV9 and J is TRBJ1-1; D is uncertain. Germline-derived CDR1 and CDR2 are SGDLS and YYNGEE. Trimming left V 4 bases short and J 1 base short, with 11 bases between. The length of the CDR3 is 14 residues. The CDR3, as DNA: TGTGCCAGCAGCCCGGAGGGAACGAACACTGAAGCTTTCTTT. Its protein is CASSPEGTNTEAFF.

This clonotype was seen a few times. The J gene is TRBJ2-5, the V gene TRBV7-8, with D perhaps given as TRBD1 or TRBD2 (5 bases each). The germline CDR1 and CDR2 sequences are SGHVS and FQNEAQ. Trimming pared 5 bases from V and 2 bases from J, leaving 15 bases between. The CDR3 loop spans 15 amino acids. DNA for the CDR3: TGTGCCAGCAGCCCTCCGGGGCAGGAGCAAGAGACCCAGTACTTC. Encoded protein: CASSPPGQEQETQYF.

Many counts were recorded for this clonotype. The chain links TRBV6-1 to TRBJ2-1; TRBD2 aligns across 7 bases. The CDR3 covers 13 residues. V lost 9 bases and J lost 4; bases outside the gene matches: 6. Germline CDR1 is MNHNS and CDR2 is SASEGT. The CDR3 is CASRDYSYNEQFF. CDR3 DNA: TGTGCCAGTCGGGACTATTCGTACAATGAGCAGTTCTTC.

CDR3 DNA: TGTGCCAGCAGACCGGGACAGGGAGACTACGAGCAGTACTTC. Translated, it gives CASRPGQGDYEQYF. V usage is TRBV5-6 and J usage is TRBJ2-7, with TRBD1 matching over 9 bases. The CDR3 extends over 14 amino acids. Germline V gene sequence: CDR1 SGHDT, CDR2 YYEEEE. J lost 3 bases, V lost 5 bases, and 6 bases had no gene match.

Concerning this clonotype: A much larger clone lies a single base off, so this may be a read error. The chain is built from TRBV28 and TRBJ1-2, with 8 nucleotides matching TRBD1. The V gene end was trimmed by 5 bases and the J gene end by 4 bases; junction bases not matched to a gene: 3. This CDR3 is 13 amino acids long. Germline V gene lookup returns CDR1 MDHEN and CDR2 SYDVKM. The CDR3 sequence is CASSDDRGYGYTF. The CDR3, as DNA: TGTGCCAGCAGTGACGACAGGGGCTATGGCTACACCTTC.

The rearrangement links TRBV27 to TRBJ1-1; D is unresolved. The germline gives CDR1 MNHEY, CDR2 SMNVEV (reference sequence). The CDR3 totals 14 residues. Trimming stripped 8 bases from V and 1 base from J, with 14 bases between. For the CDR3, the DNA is TGTGCCAGCGGCGTCGACGGCCCGAACACTGAAGCTTTCTTT. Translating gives CASGVDGPNTEAFF.

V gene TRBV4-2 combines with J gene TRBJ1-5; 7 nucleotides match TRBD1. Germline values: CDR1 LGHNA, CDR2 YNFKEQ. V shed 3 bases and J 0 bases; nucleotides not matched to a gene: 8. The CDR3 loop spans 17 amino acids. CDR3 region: CASSQNPTGNSNQPQHF. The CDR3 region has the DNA TGTGCCAGCAGCCAGAATCCGACAGGGAATAGCAATCAGCCCCAGCATTTT.

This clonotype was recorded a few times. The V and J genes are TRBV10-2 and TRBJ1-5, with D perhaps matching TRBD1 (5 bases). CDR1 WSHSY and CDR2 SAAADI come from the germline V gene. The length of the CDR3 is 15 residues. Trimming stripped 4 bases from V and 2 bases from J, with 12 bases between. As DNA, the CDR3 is TGCGCCAGCAGTGGGGGCAGGGTGGGCAATCAGCCCCAGCATTTT. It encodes CASSGGRVGNQPQHF.

CDR3 protein: CASGSGFSNQPQHF. The CDR3 coding sequence is TGTGCCAGCGGGAGCGGTTTTAGCAATCAGCCCCAGCATTTT. The chain uses TRBV6-2 or TRBV6-3 and TRBJ1-5; no reliable D call. This CDR3 contains 14 residues. Trimming pared 8 bases from V and 0 bases from J, leaving 11 bases between. Germline-derived CDR1 and CDR2 are MNHEY and SVGEGT.

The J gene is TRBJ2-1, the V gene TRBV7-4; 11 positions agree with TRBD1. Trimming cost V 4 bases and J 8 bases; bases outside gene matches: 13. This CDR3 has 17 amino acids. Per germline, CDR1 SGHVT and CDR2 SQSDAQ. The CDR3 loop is CASSSDRTGGEFDEQFF. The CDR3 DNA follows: TGTGCCAGCAGCTCCGACCGGACAGGGGGCGAGTTCGATGAGCAGTTCTTC.

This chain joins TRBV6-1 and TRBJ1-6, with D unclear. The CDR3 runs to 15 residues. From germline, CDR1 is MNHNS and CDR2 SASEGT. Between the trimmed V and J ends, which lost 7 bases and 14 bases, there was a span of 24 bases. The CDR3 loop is CASKEEPASRRALHF. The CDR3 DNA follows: TGTGCCAGCAAAGAAGAGCCAGCGAGCAGAAGGGCCCTCCACTTT.

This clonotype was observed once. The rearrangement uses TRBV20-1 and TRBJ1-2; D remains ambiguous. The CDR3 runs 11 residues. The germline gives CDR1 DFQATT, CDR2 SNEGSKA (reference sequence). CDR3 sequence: CSPDISNGYTF. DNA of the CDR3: TGCAGCCCAGACATCAGTAATGGCTACACCTTC.

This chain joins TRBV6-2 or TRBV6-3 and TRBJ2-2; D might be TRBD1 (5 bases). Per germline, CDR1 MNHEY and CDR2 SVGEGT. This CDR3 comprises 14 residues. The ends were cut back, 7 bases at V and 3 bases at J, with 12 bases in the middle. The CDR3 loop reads CASKRDRDTGELFF. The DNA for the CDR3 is TGTGCCAGCAAAAGAGACAGAGACACCGGGGAGCTGTTTTTT.

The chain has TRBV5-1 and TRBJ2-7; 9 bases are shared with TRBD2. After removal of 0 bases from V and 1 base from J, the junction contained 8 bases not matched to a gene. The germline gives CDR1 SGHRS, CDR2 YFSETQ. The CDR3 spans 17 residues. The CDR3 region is CASSLEGLASSSYEQYF. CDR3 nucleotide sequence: TGCGCCAGCAGCTTGGAGGGACTAGCTAGTAGTTCCTACGAGCAGTACTTC.

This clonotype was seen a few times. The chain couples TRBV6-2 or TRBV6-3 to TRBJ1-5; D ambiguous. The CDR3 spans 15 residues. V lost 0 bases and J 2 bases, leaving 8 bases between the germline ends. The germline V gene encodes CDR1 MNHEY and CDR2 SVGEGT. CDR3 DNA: TGTGCCAGCAGTTACTCGAGGATGGGCAATCAGCCCCAGCATTTT. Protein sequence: CASSYSRMGNQPQHF.

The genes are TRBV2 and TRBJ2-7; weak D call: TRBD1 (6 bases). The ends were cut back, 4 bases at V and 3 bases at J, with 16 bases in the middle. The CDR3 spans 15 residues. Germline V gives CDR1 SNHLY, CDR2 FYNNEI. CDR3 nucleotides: TGTGCCAGCAGTGCCTACAGGGAAGGGGGCTACGAGCAGTACGTC. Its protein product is CASSAYREGGYEQYV.

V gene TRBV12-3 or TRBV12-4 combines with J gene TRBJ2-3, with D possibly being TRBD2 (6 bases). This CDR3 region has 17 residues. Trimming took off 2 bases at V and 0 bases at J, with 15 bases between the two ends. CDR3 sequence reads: CASSLIFGDSSTDTQYF. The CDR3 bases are TGTGCCAGCAGTTTAATTTTCGGGGACTCTAGCACAGATACGCAGTATTTT.

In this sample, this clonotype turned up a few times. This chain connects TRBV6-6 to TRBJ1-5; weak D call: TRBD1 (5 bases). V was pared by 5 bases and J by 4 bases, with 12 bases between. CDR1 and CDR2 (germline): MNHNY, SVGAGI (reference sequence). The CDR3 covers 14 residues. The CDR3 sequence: CASSADSINQPQHF. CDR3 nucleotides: TGTGCCAGCAGTGCTGACAGTATAAATCAGCCCCAGCATTTT.

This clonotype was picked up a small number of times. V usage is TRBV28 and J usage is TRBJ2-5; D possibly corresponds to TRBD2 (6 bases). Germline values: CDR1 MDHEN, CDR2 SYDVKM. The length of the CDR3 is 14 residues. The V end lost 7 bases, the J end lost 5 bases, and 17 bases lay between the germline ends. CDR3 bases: TGTGCCAGCACTATCCCCCGGGAGTTGGAGACCCAGTACTTC. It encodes CASTIPRELETQYF.

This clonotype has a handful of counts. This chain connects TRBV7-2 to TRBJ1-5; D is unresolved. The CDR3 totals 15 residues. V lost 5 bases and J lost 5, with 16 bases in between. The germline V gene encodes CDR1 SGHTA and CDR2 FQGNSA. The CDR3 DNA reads TGTGCCAGCAGCACCTACGGGTTCTACGATCAGCCCCAGCATTTT. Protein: CASSTYGFYDQPQHF.

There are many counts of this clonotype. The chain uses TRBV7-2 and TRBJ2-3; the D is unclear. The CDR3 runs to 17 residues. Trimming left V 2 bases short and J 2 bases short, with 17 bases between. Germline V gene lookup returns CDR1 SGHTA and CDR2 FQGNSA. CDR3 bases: TGTGCCAGCAGCTTACCGCTCAAGGGCGAGGCCACAGATACGCAGTATTTT. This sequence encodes CASSLPLKGEATDTQYF. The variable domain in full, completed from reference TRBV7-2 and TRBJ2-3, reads GAGVSQSPSNKVTEKGKDVELRCDPISGHTALYWYRQSLGQGLEFLIYFQGNSAPDKSGLPSDRFSAERTGGSVSTLTIQRTQQEDSAVYLCASSLPLKGEATDTQYFGPGTRLTVL.

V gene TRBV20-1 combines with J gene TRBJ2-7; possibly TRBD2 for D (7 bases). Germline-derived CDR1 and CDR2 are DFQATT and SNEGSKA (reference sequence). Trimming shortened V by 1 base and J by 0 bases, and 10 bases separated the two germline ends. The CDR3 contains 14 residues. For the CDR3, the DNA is TGCAGTGCTAGAGCCCGGGGGGCCTCCTACGAGCAGTACTTC. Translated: CSARARGASYEQYF.

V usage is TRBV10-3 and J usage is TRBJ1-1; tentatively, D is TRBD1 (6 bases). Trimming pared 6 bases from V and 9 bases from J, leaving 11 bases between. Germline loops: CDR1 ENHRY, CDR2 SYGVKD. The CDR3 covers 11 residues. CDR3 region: CAISHQGQAFF. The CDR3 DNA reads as TGTGCCATCAGCCATCAGGGGCAAGCTTTCTTT.

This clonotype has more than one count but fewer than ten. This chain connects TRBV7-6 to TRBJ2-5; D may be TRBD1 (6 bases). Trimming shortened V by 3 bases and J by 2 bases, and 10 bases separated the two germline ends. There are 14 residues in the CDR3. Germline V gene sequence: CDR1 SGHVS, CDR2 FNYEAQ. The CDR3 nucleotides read TGTGCCAGCAGCTTGACCGACAGGCAAGAGACCCAGTACTTC. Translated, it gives CASSLTDRQETQYF.

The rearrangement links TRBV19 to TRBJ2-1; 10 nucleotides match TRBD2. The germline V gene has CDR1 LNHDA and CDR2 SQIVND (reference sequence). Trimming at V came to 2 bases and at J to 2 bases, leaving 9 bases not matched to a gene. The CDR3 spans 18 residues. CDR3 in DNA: TGTGCCAGTAGTATACAGCTAGCGGGGGAGGAGCCCTACAATGAGCAGTTCTTC. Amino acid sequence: CASSIQLAGEEPYNEQFF. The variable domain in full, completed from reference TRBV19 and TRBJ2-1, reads DGGITQSPKYLFRKEGQNVTLSCEQNLNHDAMYWYRQDPGQGLRLIYYSQIVNDFQKGDIAEGYSVSREKKESFPLTVTSAQKNPTAFYLCASSIQLAGEEPYNEQFFGPGTRLTVL.

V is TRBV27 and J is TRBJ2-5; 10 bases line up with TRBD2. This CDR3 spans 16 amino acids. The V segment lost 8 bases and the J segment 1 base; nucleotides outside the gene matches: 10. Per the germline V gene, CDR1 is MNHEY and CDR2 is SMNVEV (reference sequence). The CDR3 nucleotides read TGTGCCAGCCAGACAACTCGGACTAGCGGCCAAGAGACCCAGTACTTC. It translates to CASQTTRTSGQETQYF.

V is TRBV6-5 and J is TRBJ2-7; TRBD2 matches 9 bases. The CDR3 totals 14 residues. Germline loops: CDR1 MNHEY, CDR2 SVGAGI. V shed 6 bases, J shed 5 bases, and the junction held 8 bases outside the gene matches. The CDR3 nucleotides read TGTGCCAGCAGCCCCGGGACTAGCTTCCACGAGCAGTACGTC. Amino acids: CASSPGTSFHEQYV.

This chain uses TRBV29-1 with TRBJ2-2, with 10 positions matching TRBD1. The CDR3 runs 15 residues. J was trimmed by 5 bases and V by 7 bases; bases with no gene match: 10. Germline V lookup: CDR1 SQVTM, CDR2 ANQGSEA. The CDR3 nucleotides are TGCAGCGCCGGAGACAGGGGGCGGTCGACCGGGGAGCTGTTTTTT. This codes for CSAGDRGRSTGELFF.

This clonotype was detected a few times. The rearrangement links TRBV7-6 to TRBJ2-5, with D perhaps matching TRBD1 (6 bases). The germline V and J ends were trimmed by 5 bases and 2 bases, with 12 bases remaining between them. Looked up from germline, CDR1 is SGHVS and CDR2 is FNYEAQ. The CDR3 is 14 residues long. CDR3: CASSTRTVQETQYF. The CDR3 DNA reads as TGTGCCAGCAGCACCCGGACAGTACAAGAGACCCAGTACTTC.

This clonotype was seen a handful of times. The CDR3: CSARGTAAYEQYF. CDR3 DNA: TGCAGTGCTAGGGGGACAGCGGCCTACGAGCAGTACTTC. This rearrangement joins TRBV20-1 to TRBJ2-7, with 7 bases lining up with TRBD1. Germline CDR1 is DFQATT and CDR2 is SNEGSKA (reference sequence). CDR3 length: 13 amino acids. V lost 3 bases and J lost 2; bases outside the gene matches: 4.

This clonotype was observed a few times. The CDR3 protein is CASTLIYRVSNQPQHF. Here the CDR3 DNA reads TGTGCCAGCACCCTTATTTACAGGGTTAGCAATCAGCCCCAGCATTTT. V usage is TRBV6-6 and J usage is TRBJ1-5; D is possibly TRBD1 (6 bases). This CDR3 spans 16 amino acids. CDR1 and CDR2 (germline): MNHNY, SVGAGI (reference sequence). Trimming took off 7 bases at V and 0 bases at J, with 16 bases between the two ends.